What follows describes a single TCR beta chain. As yet, its antigen is unknown. These data are taken from a study of cytomegalovirus exposure and HLA in healthy donors. Turning to the study itself: The early release's HLA-typed donors yielded roughly 85 million unique TCRs. Findings and caveats of the study: When analyzed later, a missense DCLRE1C variant was found to be linked to TCR beta V- and J-gene trimming.

The PCR contained 60 Vbeta and 13 Jbeta primers. Assay used: immunoSEQ multiplex PCR; TCRdb lists only in-frame clones, some missing. Altogether about 160,000 clones are present, about 77% being singletons, with the ten largest covering roughly 1.2%. CDR3 size: 12 residues. The V end lost 9 bases, the J end lost 7 bases, and 15 bases lay between the germline ends. The germline CDR1 and CDR2 sequences are LNHDA and SQIVND (reference sequence). The sequenced material came from PBMCs. This chain joins TRBV19 and TRBJ1-2, with D tentatively TRBD1 (5 bases). The receptor's source is a woman in her forties or fifties in good health and CMV-seronegative. The CDR3 DNA follows: TGTGCCAGCACCACAGGCAGGAGTGGCTACACCTTC. It translates to CASTTGRSGYTF.